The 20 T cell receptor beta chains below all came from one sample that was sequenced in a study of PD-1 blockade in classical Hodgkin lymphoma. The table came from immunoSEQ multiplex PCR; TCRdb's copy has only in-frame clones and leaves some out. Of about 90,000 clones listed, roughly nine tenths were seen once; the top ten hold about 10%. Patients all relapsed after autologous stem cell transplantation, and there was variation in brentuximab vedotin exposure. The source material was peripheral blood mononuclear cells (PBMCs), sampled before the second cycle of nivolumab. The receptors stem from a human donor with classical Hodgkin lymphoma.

CDR3 nucleotides: TGCGCCAGCAGCTTGGCCGGGACAGGGGGCGCGTGGACTCACCAAGAGACCCAGTACTTC. It is translated as CASSLAGTGGAWTHQETQYF. V gene TRBV5-1 combines with J gene TRBJ2-5, with TRBD1 matching over 12 bases. CDR1 SGHRS and CDR2 YFSETQ come from the germline V gene. V lost 0 bases and J lost 0; bases outside the gene matches: 12. The CDR3 loop spans 20 amino acids.

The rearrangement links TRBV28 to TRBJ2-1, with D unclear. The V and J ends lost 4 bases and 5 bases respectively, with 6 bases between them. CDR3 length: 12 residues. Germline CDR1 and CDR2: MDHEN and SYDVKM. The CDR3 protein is CASSYTNNEQFF. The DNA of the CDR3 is TGTGCCAGCAGTTATACAAACAATGAGCAGTTCTTC.

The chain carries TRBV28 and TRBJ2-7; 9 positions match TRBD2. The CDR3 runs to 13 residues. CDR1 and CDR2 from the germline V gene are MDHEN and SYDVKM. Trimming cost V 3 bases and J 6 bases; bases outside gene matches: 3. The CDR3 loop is CASSFSGSGEQYF. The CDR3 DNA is TGTGCCAGCAGTTTTAGCGGGAGTGGCGAGCAGTACTTC.

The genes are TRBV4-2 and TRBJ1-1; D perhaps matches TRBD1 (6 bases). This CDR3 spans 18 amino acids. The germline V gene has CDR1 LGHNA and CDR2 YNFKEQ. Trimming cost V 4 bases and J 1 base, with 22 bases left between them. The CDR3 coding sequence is TGTGCCAGCAGCCCAGGACAGCAGTCACACCCCCGGAACACTGAAGCTTTCTTT. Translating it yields CASSPGQQSHPRNTEAFF.

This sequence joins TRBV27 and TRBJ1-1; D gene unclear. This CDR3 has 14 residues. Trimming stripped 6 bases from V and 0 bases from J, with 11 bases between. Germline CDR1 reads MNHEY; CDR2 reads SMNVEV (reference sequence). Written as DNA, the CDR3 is TGTGCCAGCAGACCGGGCGTCTTGAACACTGAAGCTTTCTTT. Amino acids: CASRPGVLNTEAFF.

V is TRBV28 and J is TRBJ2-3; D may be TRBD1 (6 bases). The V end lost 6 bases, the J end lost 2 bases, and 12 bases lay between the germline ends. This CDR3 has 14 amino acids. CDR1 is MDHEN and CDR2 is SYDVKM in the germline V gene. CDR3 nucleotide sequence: TGTGCCAGCAGCTTCAGGGGAAACACAGATACGCAGTATTTT. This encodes CASSFRGNTDTQYF.

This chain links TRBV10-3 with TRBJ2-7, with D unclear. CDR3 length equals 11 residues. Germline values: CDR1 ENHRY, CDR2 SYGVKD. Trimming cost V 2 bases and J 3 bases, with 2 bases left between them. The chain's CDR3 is CAISEGYEQYF. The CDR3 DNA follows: TGTGCCATCAGTGAGGGCTACGAGCAGTACTTC.

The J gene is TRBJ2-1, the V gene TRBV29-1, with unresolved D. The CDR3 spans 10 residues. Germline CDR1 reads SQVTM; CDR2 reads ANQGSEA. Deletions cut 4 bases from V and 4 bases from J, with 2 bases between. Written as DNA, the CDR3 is TGCAGCGTTGCATACAATGAGCAGTTCTTC. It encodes CSVAYNEQFF.

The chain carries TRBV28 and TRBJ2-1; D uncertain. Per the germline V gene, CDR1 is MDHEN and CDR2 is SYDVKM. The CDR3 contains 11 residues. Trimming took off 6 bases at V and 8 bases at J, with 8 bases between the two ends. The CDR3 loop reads CASRRWDEQFF. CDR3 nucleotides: TGTGCCAGCAGACGGTGGGATGAGCAGTTCTTC.

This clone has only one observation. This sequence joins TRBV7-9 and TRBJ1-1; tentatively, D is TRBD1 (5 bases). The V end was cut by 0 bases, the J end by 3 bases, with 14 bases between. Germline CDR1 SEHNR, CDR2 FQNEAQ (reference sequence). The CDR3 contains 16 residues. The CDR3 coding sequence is TGTGCCAGCAGCTTAGCTATCGGGGGAGGGGACACTGAAGCTTTCTTT. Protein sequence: CASSLAIGGGDTEAFF.

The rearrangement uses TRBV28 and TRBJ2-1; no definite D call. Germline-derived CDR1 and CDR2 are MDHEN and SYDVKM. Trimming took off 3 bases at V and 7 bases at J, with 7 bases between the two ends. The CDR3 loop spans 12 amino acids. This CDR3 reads CASSFSPNEQFF. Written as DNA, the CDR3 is TGTGCCAGCAGTTTTTCCCCGAATGAGCAGTTCTTC.

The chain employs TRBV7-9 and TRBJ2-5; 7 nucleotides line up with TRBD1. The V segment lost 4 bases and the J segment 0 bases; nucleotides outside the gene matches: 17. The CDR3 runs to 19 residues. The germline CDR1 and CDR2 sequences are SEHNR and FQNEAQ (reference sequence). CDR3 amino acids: CASSSYRDRGGSYQETQYF. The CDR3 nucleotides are TGTGCCAGCAGCTCCTACCGGGACAGAGGGGGATCGTACCAAGAGACCCAGTACTTC. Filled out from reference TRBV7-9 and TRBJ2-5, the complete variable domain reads DTGVSQNPRHKITKRGQNVTFRCDPISEHNRLYWYRQTLGQGPEFLTYFQNEAQLEKSRLLSDRFSAERPKGSFSTLEIQRTEQGDSAMYLCASSSYRDRGGSYQETQYFGPGTRLLVL.

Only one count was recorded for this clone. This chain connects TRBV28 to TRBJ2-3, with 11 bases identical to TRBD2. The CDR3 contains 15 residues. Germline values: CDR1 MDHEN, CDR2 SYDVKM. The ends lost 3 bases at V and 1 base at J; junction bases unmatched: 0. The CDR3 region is CASSFSGRGTDTQYF. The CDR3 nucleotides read TGTGCCAGCAGTTTTAGCGGGAGGGGCACAGATACGCAGTATTTT.

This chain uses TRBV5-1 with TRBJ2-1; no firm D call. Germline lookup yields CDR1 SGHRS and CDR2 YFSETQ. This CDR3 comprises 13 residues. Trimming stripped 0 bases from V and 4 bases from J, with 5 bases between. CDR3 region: CASSLALYNEQFF. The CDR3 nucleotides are TGCGCCAGCAGCTTGGCCCTATACAATGAGCAGTTCTTC.

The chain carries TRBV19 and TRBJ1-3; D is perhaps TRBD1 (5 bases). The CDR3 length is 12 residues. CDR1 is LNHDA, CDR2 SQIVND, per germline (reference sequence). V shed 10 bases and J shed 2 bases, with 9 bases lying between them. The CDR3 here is CATQGPGNTIYF. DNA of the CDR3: TGTGCCACCCAGGGCCCTGGAAACACCATATATTTT.

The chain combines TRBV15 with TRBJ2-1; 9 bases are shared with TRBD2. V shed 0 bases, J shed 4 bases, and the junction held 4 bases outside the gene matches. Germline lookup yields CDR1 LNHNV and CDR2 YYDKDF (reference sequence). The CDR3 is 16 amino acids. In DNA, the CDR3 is TGTGCCACCAGCAGAGATCCTAGCGGGATGTACAATGAGCAGTTCTTC. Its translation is CATSRDPSGMYNEQFF.

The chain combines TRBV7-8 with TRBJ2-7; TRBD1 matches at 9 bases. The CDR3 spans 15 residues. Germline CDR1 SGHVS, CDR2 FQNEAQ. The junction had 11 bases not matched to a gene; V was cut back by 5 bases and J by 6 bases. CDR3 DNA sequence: TGTGCCAGCAGCCTTCCCCCGGGACAGGGTAGCGAGCAGTACTTC. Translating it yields CASSLPPGQGSEQYF.

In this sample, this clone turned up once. In DNA form, the CDR3 reads TGTGCCAGCAGCTTTACGGCGGGGCAGTACCAAGAGACCCAGTACTTC. This codes for CASSFTAGQYQETQYF. The chain has TRBV5-4 and TRBJ2-5; D may be TRBD2 (6 bases). This CDR3 has 16 amino acids. Trimming removed 2 bases at V and 0 bases at J, with 14 bases between. Germline assignment: CDR1 SGHNT and CDR2 YYREEE (reference sequence).

The CDR3 protein is CASSRDGRETQYF. CDR3 sequence (DNA): TGTGCCAGCAGCAGGGACGGGCGGGAGACCCAGTACTTC. The chain combines TRBV7-6 with TRBJ2-5; possibly TRBD1 or TRBD2 for D (5 bases each). The CDR3 contains 13 residues. Trimming shortened V by 5 bases and J by 5 bases, and 12 bases separated the two germline ends. Germline CDR1 SGHVS, CDR2 FNYEAQ.

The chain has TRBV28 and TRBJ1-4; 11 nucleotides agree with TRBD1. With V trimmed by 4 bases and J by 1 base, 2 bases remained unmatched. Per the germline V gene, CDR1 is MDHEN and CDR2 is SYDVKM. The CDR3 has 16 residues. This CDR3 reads CASSWGQGVTNEKLFF. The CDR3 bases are TGTGCCAGCAGTTGGGGACAGGGGGTAACTAATGAAAAACTGTTTTTT.